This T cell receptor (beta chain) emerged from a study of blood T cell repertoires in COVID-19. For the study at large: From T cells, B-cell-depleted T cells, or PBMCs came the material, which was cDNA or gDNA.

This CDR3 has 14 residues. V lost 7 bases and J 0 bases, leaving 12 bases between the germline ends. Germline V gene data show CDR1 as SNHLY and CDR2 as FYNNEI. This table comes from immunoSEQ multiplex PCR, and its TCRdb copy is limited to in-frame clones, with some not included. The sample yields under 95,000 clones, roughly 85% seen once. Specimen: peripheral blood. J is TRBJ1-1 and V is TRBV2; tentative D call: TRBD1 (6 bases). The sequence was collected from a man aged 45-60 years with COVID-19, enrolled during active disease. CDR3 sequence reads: CASTRDILNTEAFF. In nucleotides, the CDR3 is TGTGCCAGCACACGGGACATATTGAACACTGAAGCTTTCTTT.